The 9 T cell receptor beta chains reported below all come from one sample, sequenced in a study of control samples from healthy donors and cancer patients. Assay used: immunoSEQ multiplex PCR; TCRdb lists only in-frame clones, some missing. The sample yields 130,000 or so clones, roughly 94% seen once. The sequenced material came from PBMCs. Every receptor here comes from a man aged 55 to 70 with colorectal cancer.

The chain combines TRBV7-8 with TRBJ2-2, with 7 bases that match TRBD1. The CDR3 has 17 amino acids. The ends lost 0 bases at V and 4 bases at J; junction bases unmatched: 8. Germline V gene data show CDR1 as SGHVS and CDR2 as FQNEAQ. DNA for the CDR3: TGTGCCAGCAGCTTAGCGCAAGTCAGGGGGAGCACCGGGGAGCTGTTTTTT. It specifies CASSLAQVRGSTGELFF.

Worth noting for this clone: This specimen includes other DNA sequences encoding the same CDR3. The chain uses TRBV5-1 and TRBJ1-4; D gene uncertain. V was cut by 0 bases and J by 0 bases, with 6 bases left in between. Germline V lookup: CDR1 SGHRS, CDR2 YFSETQ. This CDR3 spans 15 amino acids. The CDR3 DNA follows: TGCGCCAGCAGCTTGGGGGGTGCAACTAATGAAAAACTGTTTTTT. This translates into CASSLGGATNEKLFF. Looking up the rest from reference TRBV5-1 and TRBJ1-4 gives the full variable domain: KAGVTQTPRYLIKTRGQQVTLSCSPISGHRSVSWYQQTPGQGLQFLFEYFSETQRNKGNFPGRFSGRQFSNSRSEMNVSTLELGDSALYLCASSLGGATNEKLFFGSGTQLSVL.

CDR3 in DNA: TGCGCCAGCAGCCCAAGACAGGGGCCAGCAACTAATGAAAAACTGTTTTTT. Amino acids: CASSPRQGPATNEKLFF. V gene TRBV5-1 combines with J gene TRBJ1-4; the match to TRBD1 covers 8 bases. Germline V lookup: CDR1 SGHRS, CDR2 YFSETQ. Unmatched junction bases numbered 8, after V lost 4 bases and J lost 0 bases. The CDR3 consists of 17 residues.

This CDR3 is CASSLRDGNEKLFF. The CDR3 DNA reads as TGCGCCAGCAGCTTGAGAGACGGCAATGAAAAACTGTTTTTT. This chain connects TRBV5-1 to TRBJ1-4; D is unclear. Germline-derived CDR1 and CDR2 are SGHRS and YFSETQ. This CDR3 region has 14 residues. V lost 1 base and J lost 5, with 9 bases in between. Drawing the rest from reference TRBV5-1 and TRBJ1-4, the complete variable domain is KAGVTQTPRYLIKTRGQQVTLSCSPISGHRSVSWYQQTPGQGLQFLFEYFSETQRNKGNFPGRFSGRQFSNSRSEMNVSTLELGDSALYLCASSLRDGNEKLFFGSGTQLSVL.

The rearrangement joins TRBV5-1 to TRBJ1-2; no clear D gene. This CDR3 region has 14 residues. Looked up from germline, CDR1 is SGHRS and CDR2 is YFSETQ. Trimming left V 0 bases short and J 3 bases short, with 9 bases between. The CDR3 nucleotides read TGCGCCAGCAGCTTGGACAGCGGGGACTATGGCTACACCTTC. The encoded protein is CASSLDSGDYGYTF.

The J gene is TRBJ2-2, the V gene TRBV4-1, with D possibly called TRBD1 or TRBD2 (5 bases each). The length of the CDR3 is 18 residues. Trimming cost V 4 bases and J 0 bases, with 18 bases left between them. The V gene's germline CDR1 is MGHRA and CDR2 YSYEKL. In nucleotides, the CDR3 is TGCGCCAGCAGCCGAAGAGTACGGGGCAGGGCGAACACCGGGGAGCTGTTTTTT. It specifies CASSRRVRGRANTGELFF.

The chain has TRBV6-5 and TRBJ1-3, with D hard to call. Germline V lookup: CDR1 MNHEY, CDR2 SVGAGI. Trimming shortened V by 6 bases and J by 3 bases, and 12 bases separated the two germline ends. The CDR3 has 14 residues. The CDR3: CASSLRQLGNTIYF. CDR3 coding DNA: TGTGCCAGCAGCCTAAGACAACTTGGAAACACCATATATTTT.

V and J are TRBV19 and TRBJ1-1; D not certain. This CDR3 has 16 amino acids. Germline V lookup: CDR1 LNHDA, CDR2 SQIVND (reference sequence). V was trimmed by 2 bases and J by 4 bases, leaving 17 bases between them. The CDR3, as DNA: TGTGCCAGTAGTATAAATTCCCGGGAGCACGGCACTGAAGCTTTCTTT. This sequence encodes CASSINSREHGTEAFF.

The J gene is TRBJ2-5, the V gene TRBV11-2; 10 bases are shared with TRBD2. The J segment lost 1 base and the V segment lost 6 bases, leaving 8 bases of the junction unmatched. This CDR3 contains 16 residues. CDR1 SGHAT and CDR2 FQNNGV come from the germline V gene. The CDR3 reads CASSLRSGGFQETQYF. CDR3 DNA: TGTGCCAGCAGTCTCCGTAGCGGGGGGTTCCAAGAGACCCAGTACTTC.